This entry lists 10 T cell receptor beta chains sequenced from one sample in a study of breast tumors, draining lymph nodes, adjacent tissues. TCRdb processed the multiplex PCR reads anew with MiXCR; each CDR3 protein has one entry. The repertoire holds some 120,000 distinct CDR3 sequences, with just under 20% as singletons. Axillary draining lymph nodes of breast cancer patients supplied the node samples. The sample consisted of axillary lymph node tissue. The receptor source for this set is a female donor with breast cancer. Some clones in this sample may be carry-over from other donors' samples.

About this clonotype itself: This clone may be a read error of a much larger clone one base away. The rearrangement uses TRBV12-5 and TRBJ2-3; 12 nucleotides line up with TRBD2. The germline V gene has CDR1 LGHNT and CDR2 FRNRAP. With V trimmed by 0 bases and J by 8 bases, 9 bases remained unmatched. CDR3 length: 17 residues. The CDR3 DNA follows: TGTGCTAGTGGTTTGGTAGGCTGGCTAGCGGGAGGGGGTACGCAGTATTTT. Its protein product is CASGLVGWLAGGGTQYF.

This clonotype was observed at least ten times. The chain uses TRBV20-1 and TRBJ2-3; D is unresolved. This CDR3 has 11 amino acids. Germline V CDR1 and CDR2: DFQATT, SNEGSKA (reference sequence). V was clipped by 5 bases and J by 3 bases, with 6 bases between them. The CDR3 protein is CSALETDTQYF. The CDR3 nucleotides read TGCAGTGCTCTGGAGACAGATACGCAGTATTTT.

Details on this clonotype: This sequence may be a read error, since a much larger clone differs from it by one base. The chain uses TRBV6-1 and TRBJ2-7; D gene uncertain. The V end lost 2 bases, the J end lost 4 bases, and 6 bases lay between the germline ends. Germline V gives CDR1 MNHNS, CDR2 SASEGT. The CDR3 has 12 residues. The CDR3: CASSEKRYEQYF. DNA for the CDR3: TGTGCCAGCAGTGAAAAGAGATACGAGCAGTACTTC.

This clonotype was picked up many times. The junction departs from germline at one end; a sequencing error may be responsible. V gene TRBV2 combines with J gene TRBJ1-2, with 8 bases aligning to TRBD1. The germline V gene encodes CDR1 SNHLY and CDR2 FYNNEI. The CDR3 runs 11 residues. This CDR3 reads CASKRQGGYTF. The CDR3 DNA follows: TGTGCAAGCAAGAGACAGGGGGGCTACACCTTC.

This clonotype was seen many times. This chain links TRBV11-2 with TRBJ1-2, with D unresolved. This CDR3 is built from 13 residues. V gave up 1 base and J gave up 5 bases, with 8 bases separating them. Per germline, CDR1 SGHAT and CDR2 FQNNGV. The DNA for the CDR3 is TGTGCCAGCAGCTTAGGCTTGGAATATGGCTACACCTTC. As protein: CASSLGLEYGYTF.

This clonotype was seen repeatedly, ten times or more. This chain joins TRBV5-1 and TRBJ1-2; possible D gene TRBD1, 6 bases. In germline, CDR1 is SGHRS, CDR2 YFSETQ. The ends were cut back, 0 bases at V and 2 bases at J, with 17 bases in the middle. This CDR3 has 17 residues. The CDR3 spells CASSLGGQLFGNYGYTF. CDR3 nucleotides: TGCGCCAGCAGCTTGGGCGGACAGCTCTTTGGGAACTATGGCTACACCTTC.

This clonotype has at least ten counts. The chain carries TRBV6-5 and TRBJ1-2; D not resolved. The V end lost 0 bases, the J end lost 3 bases, and 11 bases lay between the germline ends. This CDR3 contains 15 residues. CDR1 is MNHEY and CDR2 is SVGAGI in the germline V gene. The CDR3 reads CASSYSTGTYYGYTF. The CDR3 DNA follows: TGTGCCAGCAGTTACTCGACGGGTACCTACTATGGCTACACCTTC.

This clonotype was picked up many times. The rearrangement uses TRBV20-1 and TRBJ2-3; D remains ambiguous. CDR1 is DFQATT, CDR2 SNEGSKA, per germline (reference sequence). This CDR3 is 11 amino acids long. V was clipped by 0 bases and J by 6 bases, with 4 bases between them. The CDR3 loop is CSARESDTQYF. The CDR3, as DNA: TGCAGTGCTAGAGAATCGGATACGCAGTATTTT.

The chain recombines TRBV12-3 or TRBV12-4 with TRBJ1-6, with D uncertain. This CDR3 comprises 14 residues. Deletions cut 6 bases from V and 9 bases from J, with 15 bases between. The CDR3 DNA reads TGTGCCAGCAGACTCCAAGAGGTTACTTCACCCCTCCACTTT. It yields the protein CASRLQEVTSPLHF.

Concerning this clonotype itself: At one boundary the junction diverges from the germline segment, which might be a read error. The CDR3 protein is CSARSSLAGGRGDERFF. For the CDR3, the DNA is TGCAGTGCTAGGTCGAGTTTAGCGGGGGGGCGGGGAGATGAGCGGTTCTTC. The chain recombines TRBV20-1 with TRBJ2-1; 11 nucleotides agree with TRBD2. The length of the CDR3 is 17 residues. Germline V gene data show CDR1 as DFQATT and CDR2 as SNEGSKA (reference sequence).